This T cell receptor (beta chain) was recorded in a study of blood T cell repertoires in COVID-19. CDR3 size: 13 residues. Germline values: CDR1 LNHDA, CDR2 SQIVND (reference sequence). The ends were cut back, 6 bases at V and 0 bases at J, with 8 bases in the middle. The assay was immunoSEQ multiplex PCR, and TCRdb's table has in-frame clones only and misses some. The data show 20,000 to 25,000 clones, 73% seen once. The TCR was taken from a human donor in a cohort sampled during active or convalescent COVID-19. Sequenced: peripheral blood. The chain joins TRBV19 to TRBJ1-1; D gene uncertain. The CDR3 DNA is TGTGCCAGTAGCCCCGTTCTGAACACTGAAGCTTTCTTT. Protein product: CASSPVLNTEAFF.